This is a list of T cell receptor beta chains from one sample in a study of blood T cell repertoires in COVID-19. This table comes from immunoSEQ multiplex PCR, and its TCRdb copy is limited to in-frame clones, with some not included. The data contain roughly 79,000 clones, about 85% of them seen just once; the ten biggest clones take up approximately 5.8%. Sequencing used peripheral blood. The receptors stem from a man aged 55 to 70 with active or convalescent COVID-19. Both conserved end residues are part of each CDR3. D genes are given only for firm matches. Size is omitted from some rows. Given values are once, few, many or a class for expanded clones.

V: TRBV6-5; J: TRBJ2-3; D: TRBD2; size: -; CDR3: CASSSSGRSDTQYF
V: TRBV6-2/TRBV6-3; J: TRBJ1-1; D: -; size: -; CDR3: CASSFSDLGGTEAFF
V: TRBV7-2; J: TRBJ2-7; D: TRBD1; size: few; CDR3: CASSLVPGTGNEQYF
V: TRBV27; J: TRBJ2-3; D: TRBD1; size: -; CDR3: CATADRGDTQYF
V: TRBV7-2; J: TRBJ2-7; D: TRBD1; size: few; CDR3: CASSLTGDTRREQYF
V: TRBV19; J: TRBJ1-4; D: -; size: -; CDR3: CASSVTLEEEKLFF
V: TRBV3-1/TRBV3-2; J: TRBJ2-5; D: TRBD2; size: -; CDR3: CASRGLGSGGQETQYF
V: TRBV19; J: TRBJ1-3; D: -; size: once; CDR3: CASSIGGEVGNTIYF
V: TRBV27; J: TRBJ1-5; D: -; size: -; CDR3: CASSTGHQPQHF
V: TRBV5-6; J: TRBJ2-4; D: TRBD1; size: -; CDR3: CASSYGQGGSNIQYF
V: TRBV12-5; J: TRBJ1-1; D: -; size: -; CDR3: CASAPSGGNTEAFF
V: TRBV6-2/TRBV6-3; J: TRBJ1-1; D: -; size: -; CDR3: CASSNRFMNTEAFF
V: TRBV12-5; J: TRBJ2-3; D: -; size: -; CDR3: CASAPGQSSTDTQYF
V: TRBV5-1; J: TRBJ1-6; D: -; size: -; CDR3: CASSLEGGDSPLHF
V: TRBV12-3/TRBV12-4; J: TRBJ2-4; D: -; size: -; CDR3: CASSYKALIQYF
V: TRBV16; J: TRBJ2-3; D: TRBD1; size: -; CDR3: CASSQSYRGGNTDTQYF
V: TRBV6-6; J: TRBJ2-1; D: -; size: -; CDR3: CASSFVVPEYNEQFF
V: TRBV6-6; J: TRBJ1-4; D: -; size: -; CDR3: CASSSWTVGEKLFF
V: TRBV9; J: TRBJ1-3; D: TRBD1; size: -; CDR3: CASSVGQGASGNTIYF
V: TRBV5-5; J: TRBJ1-3; D: -; size: -; CDR3: CASSLGEAGNTIYF
V: TRBV19; J: TRBJ1-1; D: TRBD1; size: -; CDR3: CASSRDREVYGTEAFF
V: TRBV5-6; J: TRBJ1-1; D: -; size: -; CDR3: CASSLFTGGAPTEAFF
V: TRBV2; J: TRBJ1-2; D: -; size: -; CDR3: CASRADGYTF
V: TRBV2; J: TRBJ2-3; D: -; size: many; CDR3: CASTSGWLTDTQYF
V: TRBV19; J: TRBJ1-1; D: -; size: -; CDR3: CASSISGGNTEAFF
V: TRBV3-1/TRBV3-2; J: TRBJ2-3; D: -; size: -; CDR3: CASSQDVGLSRDTQYF
V: TRBV5-4; J: TRBJ2-7; D: TRBD2; size: -; CDR3: CASSPGGSKGTYEQYF
V: TRBV6-1; J: TRBJ1-6; D: TRBD1; size: -; CDR3: CASSERDRGHSPLHF
V: TRBV24-1; J: TRBJ1-2; D: -; size: -; CDR3: CATSQGNSGYTF
V: TRBV18; J: TRBJ1-1; D: TRBD1; size: -; CDR3: CASSLQGDLNTEAFF
V: TRBV5-1; J: TRBJ2-1; D: TRBD2; size: -; CDR3: CASAGTSGGNEQFF
V: TRBV4-2; J: TRBJ2-2; D: TRBD1; size: -; CDR3: CASSQPQGDSFTGELFF
V: TRBV10-3; J: TRBJ2-1; D: TRBD1; size: few; CDR3: CAISTGGFYNEQFF
V: TRBV11-3; J: TRBJ2-5; D: TRBD1; size: -; CDR3: CASSKRTGGRETQYF
V: TRBV5-4; J: TRBJ2-1; D: -; size: -; CDR3: CASSLDLGNYEQFF
V: TRBV5-4; J: TRBJ1-1; D: -; size: -; CDR3: CASSIYQQVNTEAFF
V: TRBV5-6; J: TRBJ2-1; D: TRBD2; size: -; CDR3: CASSFPGGIYNEQFF
V: TRBV18; J: TRBJ2-3; D: -; size: -; CDR3: CASSQRGYTDTQYF
V: TRBV4-2; J: TRBJ1-1; D: TRBD1; size: -; CDR3: CASRSETGGITEAFF
V: TRBV7-2; J: TRBJ1-4; D: -; size: -; CDR3: CASSLSPYRDPNEKLFF
V: TRBV29-1; J: TRBJ1-1; D: TRBD1; size: -; CDR3: CSVGVSQGETEAFF
V: TRBV11-2; J: TRBJ1-2; D: -; size: -; CDR3: CASSLVTQGGGYTF
V: TRBV23-1; J: TRBJ2-7; D: TRBD1; size: -; CDR3: CASSHPDRENSYEQYF